Shown below are 8 T cell receptor beta chains from a single sample sequenced in a study of regulatory T cells in long-lasting Graves disease. Arm-PCR of CDR3 regions and iRepertoire HTBI primers were used to build TCR beta libraries. A single record per CDR3 protein comes from TCRdb applying MiXCR to the multiplex PCR reads. The repertoire holds more than 400,000 distinct CDR3 sequences, with around 15% as singletons. Time point specified: newly diagnosed GD, antithyroid drugs for less than 3 months. RNA extracted from PBMCs served as the sequencing template. Separately, the same data were catalogued under a study of T cells in Graves' hyperthyroidism and ophthalmopathy.

This specimen was peripheral blood mononuclear cells (PBMCs), taken at new diagnosis, from a patient treated with antithyroid drugs. The receptor set was obtained from a man aged 35-49 years with Graves disease.

This clonotype was seen repeatedly, ten times or more. The gene calls are TRBV20-1 and TRBJ2-7, with 7 bases fitting TRBD2. J was trimmed by 2 bases and V by 0 bases; bases with no gene match: 7. The germline CDR1 and CDR2 sequences are DFQATT and SNEGSKA (reference sequence). The CDR3 extends over 15 amino acids. The CDR3 is CSARDLTGGAYEQYF. The DNA of the CDR3 is TGCAGTGCTAGAGATCTCACGGGGGGAGCCTACGAGCAGTACTTC.

The chain links TRBV25-1 to TRBJ2-3, with D maybe TRBD1 (5 bases). Germline V gene sequence: CDR1 MGHDK, CDR2 SYGVNS. V was shortened by 1 base and J by 0 bases, with 14 bases between the two germline ends. This CDR3 has 17 residues. Here the CDR3 DNA reads TGTGCCAGCAGTGAATCCCGGACAACAACTAGCACAGATACGCAGTATTTT. Protein sequence: CASSESRTTTSTDTQYF.

This clonotype showed up many times. V is TRBV20-1 and J is TRBJ2-7, with D perhaps matching TRBD1 or TRBD2 (5 bases each). V lost 0 bases, J lost 0 bases, and 12 bases lay in between. Germline CDR1 is DFQATT and CDR2 is SNEGSKA (reference sequence). This CDR3 has 15 residues. The CDR3 region has the DNA TGCAGTGCTAGAGATCTTGGGGACGTCTCCTACGAGCAGTACTTC. Translating it yields CSARDLGDVSYEQYF.

This clonotype has more than one count but fewer than ten. The chain's CDR3 is CASSLEFSTAGKLFF. In DNA form, the CDR3 reads TGTGCCAGCAGCTTGGAGTTTTCTACAGCTGGAAAACTGTTTTTT. The V and J genes are TRBV5-5 and TRBJ1-4; the D is unclear. V gave up 0 bases and J gave up 10 bases, with 16 bases separating them. The CDR3 sequence is 15 residues long. Germline V gene sequence: CDR1 SGHKS, CDR2 YYEKEE (reference sequence).

This clonotype occurred many times. V gene TRBV7-2 combines with J gene TRBJ2-1, with D possibly being TRBD1 (6 bases). With 4 bases removed from V and 0 bases from J, the gap between germline ends came to 19 bases. Germline values: CDR1 SGHTA, CDR2 FQGNSA. The CDR3 sequence is 18 residues long. CDR3 DNA sequence: TGTGCCAGCAGCTCCCCGGTTAGACAGGATAGCTCCTACAATGAGCAGTTCTTC. It is translated as CASSSPVRQDSSYNEQFF.

This clonotype was counted many times. The CDR3 DNA is TGTGCCAGCAGCCCACTCGCGGGACCGGCCAATGAGCAGTTCTTC. It codes for CASSPLAGPANEQFF. The genes are TRBV7-8 and TRBJ2-1; maybe TRBD2 (6 bases). This CDR3 is built from 15 residues. CDR1 is SGHVS, CDR2 FQNEAQ, per germline. V shed 5 bases and J shed 6 bases, with 17 bases lying between them. The full variable domain, in which reference TRBV7-8 and TRBJ2-1 provide the parts outside the CDR3, is GAGVSQSPRYKVAKRGQDVALRCDPISGHVSLFWYQQALGQGPEFLTYFQNEAQLDKSGLPSDRFFAERPEGSVSTLKIQRTQQEDSAVYLCASSPLAGPANEQFFGPGTRLTVL.

This clonotype was found a few times. The V and J genes are TRBV7-9 and TRBJ1-1; D remains ambiguous. Germline V CDR1 and CDR2: SEHNR, FQNEAQ (reference sequence). This CDR3 is built from 13 residues. Trimming took 6 bases from V and 2 from J, leaving 10 bases between them. The CDR3 nucleotides read TGTGCCAGCAGTTGGACGGACAACACTGAAGCTTTCTTT. Protein product: CASSWTDNTEAFF.

This clonotype was recorded at least ten times. The chain recombines TRBV11-1 with TRBJ2-3; unclear D gene. CDR3 size: 9 residues. V gave up 10 bases and J gave up 5 bases, with 4 bases separating them. Germline V CDR1 and CDR2: SGHAT, FQDESV (reference sequence). The CDR3 DNA reads TGTGCCACAGGAGATACGCAGTATTTT. Translated, it gives CATGDTQYF.